These 17 T cell receptor beta chains came from one sample sequenced in a study of OX40 agonist ivuxolimab in advanced cancers. Using immunoSEQ multiplex PCR, the repertoire was profiled, and TCRdb retains in-frame clones only, with some absent. The table includes about 28,000 clones, around four fifths detected once. The sequencing used CD4+ or CD8+ T cells sorted from blood, collected in a trial of the OX40 agonist ivuxolimab. Source of these receptors: an adult with an advanced solid tumor such as melanoma, head and neck, liver or kidney cancer.

The rearrangement joins TRBV5-1 to TRBJ2-1, with D unresolved. Trimming took off 2 bases at V and 0 bases at J, with 6 bases between the two ends. CDR1 is SGHRS, CDR2 YFSETQ, per germline. The CDR3 runs to 14 residues. Here the CDR3 reads CASSFDFSYNEQFF. DNA for the CDR3: TGCGCCAGCAGCTTCGATTTCTCCTACAATGAGCAGTTCTTC.

By sample share, this clone is medium-sized. The gene calls are TRBV30 and TRBJ1-1; D perhaps matches TRBD1 (5 bases). Per the germline V gene, CDR1 is GTSNPN and CDR2 is SVGIG (reference sequence). V was cut by 4 bases and J by 0 bases, with 18 bases left in between. The CDR3 is made up of 16 amino acids. The CDR3 region is CAWTLGVWHMNTEAFF. As DNA, the CDR3 is TGTGCCTGGACTCTGGGGGTTTGGCACATGAACACTGAAGCTTTCTTT. Based on the CDR3 plus reference TRBV30 and TRBJ1-1, the full variable domain is SQTIHQWPATLVQPVGSPLSLECTVEGTSNPNLYWYRQAAGRGLQLLFYSVGIGQISSEVPQNLSASRPQDRQFILSSKKLLLSDSGFYLCAWTLGVWHMNTEAFFGQGTRLTVV.

This chain links TRBV10-3 with TRBJ2-2; D not certain. Germline CDR1 is ENHRY and CDR2 is SYGVKD. The CDR3 runs to 11 residues. Trimming stripped 7 bases from V and 5 bases from J, with 5 bases between. The CDR3 loop reads CAITSTGELFF. The CDR3 DNA sequence: TGTGCCATCACAAGTACCGGGGAGCTGTTTTTT.

J is TRBJ2-7 and V is TRBV30; 9 nucleotides align to TRBD1. The germline V gene encodes CDR1 GTSNPN and CDR2 SVGIG (reference sequence). Losses at the gene ends were 3 bases for V and 4 bases for J; bases not matched to a gene: 7. The CDR3 loop spans 14 amino acids. The CDR3 bases are TGTGCCTGGAGAGCCGGGACAGGGATATACGAGCAGTACTTC. Translating gives CAWRAGTGIYEQYF. Combining the CDR3 with reference TRBV30 and TRBJ2-7 gives the whole variable domain SQTIHQWPATLVQPVGSPLSLECTVEGTSNPNLYWYRQAAGRGLQLLFYSVGIGQISSEVPQNLSASRPQDRQFILSSKKLLLSDSGFYLCAWRAGTGIYEQYFGPGTRLTVT.

The genes are TRBV11-2 and TRBJ2-3; TRBD2 aligns across 12 bases. V shed 5 bases, J shed 2 bases, and the junction held 5 bases outside the gene matches. CDR1 is SGHAT, CDR2 FQNNGV, per germline. The CDR3 extends over 16 amino acids. CDR3: CASSPGTSGHTDTQYF. For the CDR3, the DNA is TGTGCCAGCAGCCCTGGGACTAGCGGGCACACAGATACGCAGTATTTT. Drawing the rest from reference TRBV11-2 and TRBJ2-3, the complete variable domain is EAGVAQSPRYKIIEKRQSVAFWCNPISGHATLYWYQQILGQGPKLLIQFQNNGVVDDSQLPKDRFSAERLKGVDSTLKIQPAKLEDSAVYLCASSPGTSGHTDTQYFGPGTRLTVL.

This clone is a singleton in its sample. The chain is built from TRBV11-2 and TRBJ1-4; D not resolved. CDR3 length: 16 residues. The ends were cut back, 1 base at V and 4 bases at J, with 13 bases in the middle. The V gene's germline CDR1 is SGHAT and CDR2 FQNNGV. The CDR3 region has the DNA TGTGCCAGCAGCTTAGCCCGGTCATGGGGTAATGAAAAACTGTTTTTT. Amino acid sequence: CASSLARSWGNEKLFF.

In its sample, this clone was seen a few times. The chain couples TRBV5-1 to TRBJ2-3, with 14 bases that match TRBD2. In germline, CDR1 is SGHRS, CDR2 YFSETQ. With 4 bases clipped from V and 0 bases from J, the junction kept 10 bases outside the gene matches. This CDR3 has 19 residues. CDR3 sequence reads: CASSPGLAGVITSTDTQYF. The CDR3 nucleotides read TGCGCCAGCAGCCCGGGACTAGCGGGGGTTATCACTAGCACAGATACGCAGTATTTT.

This clone appeared once. This sample also contains other DNA sequences that code for the same CDR3. V and J are TRBV7-9 and TRBJ2-3; D gene uncertain. Trimming stripped 3 bases from V and 2 bases from J, with 9 bases between. Germline CDR1 reads SEHNR; CDR2 reads FQNEAQ (reference sequence). The CDR3 spans 14 residues. This CDR3 is CASSFEVYTDTQYF. The CDR3 bases are TGTGCCAGCAGCTTCGAAGTTTACACAGATACGCAGTATTTT.

J is TRBJ2-1 and V is TRBV7-2; D may be TRBD2 (6 bases). CDR3 size: 15 residues. Germline V lookup: CDR1 SGHTA, CDR2 FQGNSA. V lost 5 bases to trimming and J lost 8 bases, with 19 bases between them. The chain's CDR3 is CASSPLGGGLHEQFF. DNA of the CDR3: TGTGCCAGCAGCCCTTTGGGGGGTGGGCTGCATGAGCAGTTCTTC.

This rearrangement joins TRBV5-6 to TRBJ1-1; no firm D call. The germline V and J ends were trimmed by 2 bases and 3 bases, with 11 bases remaining between them. The CDR3 has 14 residues. Germline CDR1 and CDR2: SGHDT and YYEEEE. In DNA, the CDR3 is TGTGCCAGCAGCTTCGAGGGCTCGTACACTGAAGCTTTCTTT. It codes for CASSFEGSYTEAFF. The whole variable domain, filled in from reference TRBV5-6 and TRBJ1-1, reads DAGVTQSPTHLIKTRGQQVTLRCSPKSGHDTVSWYQQALGQGPQFIFQYYEEEERQRGNFPDRFSGHQFPNYSSELNVNALLLGDSALYLCASSFEGSYTEAFFGQGTRLTVV.

The V gene is TRBV5-6, the J gene TRBJ2-2; D gene ambiguous. The V gene lost 4 bases and the J gene lost 6 bases, with 13 bases spanning the gap. The CDR3 totals 14 residues. The germline V gene encodes CDR1 SGHDT and CDR2 YYEEEE. This CDR3 reads CASSLGGWSGELFF. CDR3 DNA: TGTGCCAGCAGCCTGGGTGGTTGGTCCGGGGAGCTGTTTTTT. Together with reference TRBV5-6 and TRBJ2-2, the CDR3 gives the full variable domain: DAGVTQSPTHLIKTRGQQVTLRCSPKSGHDTVSWYQQALGQGPQFIFQYYEEEERQRGNFPDRFSGHQFPNYSSELNVNALLLGDSALYLCASSLGGWSGELFFGEGSRLTVL.

This clone appeared once. V gene TRBV6-5 combines with J gene TRBJ2-1; TRBD1 aligns across 9 bases. Unmatched junction bases numbered 3, after V lost 5 bases and J lost 1 base. CDR3 length: 15 residues. From germline, CDR1 is MNHEY and CDR2 SVGAGI. The CDR3 coding sequence is TGTGCCAGCAGTGGAGACAGGGGGTCCTACAATGAGCAGTTCTTC. This gives the protein CASSGDRGSYNEQFF.

The chain links TRBV9 to TRBJ1-5; D ambiguous. V was pared by 4 bases and J by 2 bases, with 19 bases between. Germline assignment: CDR1 SGDLS and CDR2 YYNGEE. CDR3 length: 17 amino acids. CDR3 sequence (DNA): TGTGCCAGCAGCCAAGGCTGGAGCCAATTTGGCAATCAGCCCCAGCATTTT. Translated: CASSQGWSQFGNQPQHF.

Only one count was recorded for this clone. This chain joins TRBV12-5 and TRBJ2-7; D may be TRBD1 or TRBD2 (6 bases each). Germline V lookup: CDR1 LGHNT, CDR2 FRNRAP. The length of the CDR3 is 18 residues. V lost 3 bases and J 1 base, leaving 22 bases between the germline ends. CDR3 loop: CASGFPVPGAERSYEQYF. DNA for the CDR3: TGTGCTAGTGGTTTTCCAGTTCCGGGGGCAGAGAGGTCCTACGAGCAGTACTTC.

The chain links TRBV6-5 to TRBJ2-1, with D possibly matching TRBD2 (7 bases). Per the germline V gene, CDR1 is MNHEY and CDR2 is SVGAGI. The ends were cut back, 0 bases at V and 8 bases at J, with 14 bases in the middle. The CDR3 consists of 15 residues. DNA of the CDR3: TGTGCCAGCAGTTACTCTGGGGGGGGCCTTGATGAGCAGTTCTTC. The encoded protein is CASSYSGGGLDEQFF.

The chain recombines TRBV6-9 with TRBJ1-6, with D uncertain. Trimming stripped 6 bases from V and 7 bases from J, with 10 bases between. Germline V lookup: CDR1 MNHGY, CDR2 SVAAGI. The length of the CDR3 is 13 residues. CDR3 residues: CASSPSLNSPLHF. The CDR3 region has the DNA TGTGCCAGCAGCCCCTCGTTAAATTCACCCCTCCACTTT.

This chain joins TRBV25-1 and TRBJ2-3, with TRBD1 identical over 7 bases. Looked up from germline, CDR1 is MGHDK and CDR2 is SYGVNS. The J segment lost 4 bases and the V segment lost 7 bases, leaving 11 bases of the junction unmatched. The CDR3 runs to 15 residues. CDR3 region: CASTDDRVVADTQYF. The DNA of the CDR3 is TGTGCCAGCACGGACGACAGGGTCGTCGCAGATACGCAGTATTTT.